One and the same sample provided the 15 T cell receptor beta chains below, sequenced in a study of blood T cell repertoires in COVID-19. The method was immunoSEQ multiplex PCR; TCRdb's version includes in-frame clones alone and lacks a portion of them. The sample carries 200,000 or so clones, approximately 80% recorded once. The sequenced sample consisted of peripheral blood. All receptors derive from a woman aged 80 or over with acute or convalescent COVID-19.

This clone was detected only a few times. The chain recombines TRBV7-3 with TRBJ2-2; perhaps TRBD2 as D (5 bases). CDR3 length: 14 amino acids. Germline V gives CDR1 SGHTA, CDR2 FQGTGA. Between the trimmed V and J ends, which lost 2 bases and 5 bases, there was a span of 9 bases. CDR3 residues: CASSLFRDTGELFF. The DNA of the CDR3 is TGTGCCAGCAGCTTATTTCGGGATACCGGGGAGCTGTTTTTT.

The rearrangement links TRBV7-2 to TRBJ2-1; TRBD2 matches 11 bases. This CDR3 region has 16 residues. Losses at the gene ends were 4 bases for V and 6 bases for J; bases not matched to a gene: 8. Germline CDR1 reads SGHTA; CDR2 reads FQGNSA. This CDR3 is CASSYRRLAGRNEQFF. In DNA form, the CDR3 reads TGTGCCAGCAGCTACCGAAGACTAGCGGGGCGCAATGAGCAGTTCTTC.

This clone was detected once. V usage is TRBV11-2 and J usage is TRBJ2-6, with D unresolved. Trimming left V 3 bases short and J 3 bases short, with 6 bases between. Germline CDR1 is SGHAT and CDR2 is FQNNGV. The CDR3 extends over 14 amino acids. DNA of the CDR3: TGTGCCAGCAGCTTGGCAGGTGGGGCCAACGTCCTGACTTTC. Its protein is CASSLAGGANVLTF.

In its sample, this clone was seen once. The J gene is TRBJ2-3, the V gene TRBV10-2; perhaps TRBD1 as D (6 bases). Germline V gene sequence: CDR1 WSHSY, CDR2 SAAADI. The V end was cut by 3 bases, the J end by 10 bases, with 11 bases between. This CDR3 contains 12 residues. The CDR3 sequence is CASSEGDTSQYF. CDR3 DNA sequence: TGCGCCAGCAGTGAAGGGGACACCTCGCAGTATTTT.

This rearrangement joins TRBV6-2 or TRBV6-3 to TRBJ1-2; D perhaps matches TRBD1 (5 bases). V shed 2 bases and J shed 3 bases, with 13 bases lying between them. Germline V gives CDR1 MNHEY, CDR2 SVGEGT. This CDR3 spans 15 amino acids. The CDR3 bases are TGTGCCAGCAGTTACGGATGGGGCAAGGACTATGGCTACACCTTC. Amino acids: CASSYGWGKDYGYTF.

The chain has TRBV2 and TRBJ2-1, with TRBD2 identical over 8 bases. Germline assignment: CDR1 SNHLY and CDR2 FYNNEI. J lost 1 base, V lost 2 bases, and 1 base had no gene match. The CDR3 consists of 15 residues. CDR3 residues: CASSERGRSYNEQFF. Here the CDR3 DNA reads TGTGCCAGCAGTGAACGCGGGAGGTCCTACAATGAGCAGTTCTTC.

CDR3 region: CASSIGQGGYGYTF. The CDR3 nucleotides are TGTGCCAGTAGTATAGGACAGGGGGGCTATGGCTACACCTTC. V usage is TRBV19 and J usage is TRBJ1-2; 9 nucleotides line up with TRBD1. Unmatched junction bases numbered 1, after V lost 1 base and J lost 4 bases. Germline assignment: CDR1 LNHDA and CDR2 SQIVND (reference sequence). The CDR3 extends over 14 amino acids.

With respect to this clone: Other DNA sequences of this sample code for an identical CDR3. This chain uses TRBV18 with TRBJ2-5, with D tentatively TRBD1 (5 bases). V dropped 2 bases and J dropped 2 bases, with 6 bases sitting between them. The CDR3 length is 13 residues. Germline loops: CDR1 KGHSH, CDR2 LQKENI. In DNA, the CDR3 is TGTGCCAGCTCACCATCAGGGCAAGAGACCCAGTACTTC. Translating gives CASSPSGQETQYF. Using reference TRBV18 and TRBJ2-5 for the parts outside the CDR3, the full variable domain is NAGVMQNPRHLVRRRGQEARLRCSPMKGHSHVYWYRQLPEEGLKFMVYLQKENIIDESGMPKERFSAEFPKEGPSILRIQQVVRGDSAAYFCASSPSGQETQYFGPGTRLLVL.

The V call is TRBV11-1, the J call TRBJ2-7, with 7 bases lining up with TRBD1. The germline gives CDR1 SGHAT, CDR2 FQDESV (reference sequence). The CDR3 spans 15 residues. V lost 5 bases and J lost 0; bases outside the gene matches: 7. For the CDR3, the DNA is TGTGCCAGCAGCATCGGGACAGCGATCTCCTACGAGCAGTACTTC. Translation gives CASSIGTAISYEQYF.

This clone has only a few counts. The rearrangement uses TRBV19 and TRBJ1-5; D not resolved. V lost 5 bases and J lost 5, with 13 bases in between. The germline V gene encodes CDR1 LNHDA and CDR2 SQIVND (reference sequence). The CDR3 totals 14 residues. Written as DNA, the CDR3 is TGTGCCAGTAGTCACCGGGAGGGTTATCAGCCCCAGCATTTT. Translated: CASSHREGYQPQHF.

V is TRBV18 and J is TRBJ1-1, with TRBD1 matching over 8 bases. The V and J ends lost 5 bases and 5 bases, in that order; junction bases with no gene match: 10. CDR3 length: 15 amino acids. Germline CDR1 reads KGHSH; CDR2 reads LQKENI. The CDR3 DNA sequence: TGTGCCAGCTCATTCTCGGACAGGGTTGAGACTGAAGCTTTCTTT. Protein product: CASSFSDRVETEAFF.

A few counts support this clone. The chain joins TRBV10-3 to TRBJ2-7, with 11 positions matching TRBD1. CDR3 length: 14 residues. V shed 6 bases and J 5 bases; nucleotides not matched to a gene: 6. Germline assignment: CDR1 ENHRY and CDR2 SYGVKD. The chain's CDR3 is CAIRPDRGQDEQYF. CDR3 in DNA: TGTGCCATCAGACCGGACAGGGGGCAGGACGAGCAGTACTTC.

The CDR3 region is CASSLRAPGQGYEQYF. The CDR3 coding sequence is TGTGCCAGCAGCTTACGAGCCCCGGGACAGGGGTACGAGCAGTACTTC. This chain uses TRBV7-6 with TRBJ2-7; TRBD1 matches at 10 bases. The germline CDR1 and CDR2 sequences are SGHVS and FNYEAQ. The CDR3 consists of 16 residues. Trimming at V came to 2 bases and at J to 4 bases, leaving 8 bases not matched to a gene.

The rearrangement joins TRBV5-1 to TRBJ2-4, with 11 bases that match TRBD2. Germline CDR1 SGHRS, CDR2 YFSETQ. This CDR3 is 17 amino acids long. With 0 bases clipped from V and 6 bases from J, the junction kept 8 bases outside the gene matches. CDR3 region: CASSLVGTSGSGNIQYF. CDR3 nucleotide sequence: TGCGCCAGCAGCTTGGTGGGTACTAGCGGGAGTGGAAACATTCAGTACTTC.

This clone was seen a few times. The rearrangement joins TRBV27 to TRBJ1-1, with a possible D match to TRBD1 (6 bases). This CDR3 is built from 13 residues. V was trimmed by 4 bases and J by 5 bases, leaving 11 bases between them. Germline V gives CDR1 MNHEY, CDR2 SMNVEV (reference sequence). CDR3: CASSWAQGTEAFF. CDR3 coding DNA: TGTGCCAGCAGTTGGGCCCAGGGGACTGAAGCTTTCTTT.